Each of the 26 T cell receptor beta chains below was sequenced from the same sample in a study of T cell changes during pregnancy in multiple sclerosis. Sequenced by immunoSEQ multiplex PCR; TCRdb stores in-frame clones only, minus some. Among under 110,000 clones listed, around 93% were seen once. The sample here was peripheral blood, taken after pregnancy. These receptors were obtained from a female donor with multiple sclerosis, enrolled in a pregnancy study.

This rearrangement joins TRBV6-1 to TRBJ2-1, with D perhaps TRBD2 (6 bases). V was clipped by 6 bases and J by 0 bases, with 12 bases between them. CDR3 size: 15 residues. In germline, CDR1 is MNHNS, CDR2 SASEGT. As DNA, the CDR3 is TGTGCCAGCAGCCGGGACTTCAGCTCCTACAATGAGCAGTTCTTC. This codes for CASSRDFSSYNEQFF.

The chain uses TRBV18 and TRBJ2-1, with 9 bases identical to TRBD2. The CDR3 is 14 amino acids. The germline V gene encodes CDR1 KGHSH and CDR2 LQKENI. V was clipped by 1 base and J by 6 bases; unmatched bases: 1. The CDR3 DNA sequence: TGTGCCAGCTCACCACTGCGGGAGGGCAATGAGCAGTTCTTC. Amino acids: CASSPLREGNEQFF.

On this clone itself: This sample includes further DNA sequences coding for the same CDR3. The chain combines TRBV6-5 with TRBJ1-5, with D maybe TRBD1 (6 bases). Germline CDR1 is MNHEY and CDR2 is SVGAGI. V was shortened by 2 bases and J by 4 bases, with 6 bases between the two germline ends. The CDR3 extends over 13 amino acids. Here the CDR3 DNA reads TGTGCCAGCAGTTACGACAGGAATCAGCCCCAGCATTTT. It specifies CASSYDRNQPQHF.

The chain is built from TRBV2 and TRBJ2-7; D call uncertain. In germline, CDR1 is SNHLY, CDR2 FYNNEI. Trimming pared 3 bases from V and 0 bases from J, leaving 9 bases between. This CDR3 is 14 amino acids long. CDR3 in DNA: TGTGCCAGCAGTGAGGCGAGGTTCTCCTACGAGCAGTACTTC. Protein product: CASSEARFSYEQYF.

The chain carries TRBV11-1 and TRBJ1-3; no reliable D call. Germline V gives CDR1 SGHAT, CDR2 FQDESV (reference sequence). CDR3 size: 12 residues. Trimming took 1 base from V and 7 from J, leaving 5 bases between them. The CDR3 loop reads CASSLDWNTIYF. The CDR3 DNA sequence: TGTGCCAGCAGCTTAGACTGGAACACCATATATTTT.

The chain is built from TRBV5-4 and TRBJ2-7, with 7 positions matching TRBD1. The trim removed 4 bases at V and 5 bases at J, leaving 9 bases unmatched. Germline loops: CDR1 SGHNT, CDR2 YYREEE (reference sequence). This CDR3 is built from 14 residues. DNA for the CDR3: TGTGCCAGCAGCCGCGACAGGGATATCGACGAGCAGTACTTC. The encoded protein is CASSRDRDIDEQYF.

The rearrangement uses TRBV30 and TRBJ1-1, with a weak D call TRBD1 (5 bases). This CDR3 contains 13 residues. Trimming took 1 base from V and 3 from J, leaving 9 bases between them. CDR1 and CDR2 from the germline V gene are GTSNPN and SVGIG (reference sequence). The CDR3 DNA is TGTGCCTGGAGTGCGGGGGTGGACACTGAAGCTTTCTTT. Protein sequence: CAWSAGVDTEAFF.

This clone has more than one count but fewer than ten. The gene calls are TRBV19 and TRBJ1-1; weak D call: TRBD1 (5 bases). Germline V lookup: CDR1 LNHDA, CDR2 SQIVND (reference sequence). This CDR3 contains 14 residues. Trimming took 5 bases from V and 5 from J, leaving 15 bases between them. DNA of the CDR3: TGTGCCAGTAGTCCTCGGGCGACAGTAACTGAAGCTTTCTTT. It specifies CASSPRATVTEAFF.

The V call is TRBV7-8, the J call TRBJ1-3; TRBD1 agrees at 7 bases. V trimming: 1 base; J trimming: 0 bases; junction bases outside the gene matches: 9. Germline assignment: CDR1 SGHVS and CDR2 FQNEAQ. The CDR3 covers 18 residues. CDR3: CASSLDSAGGTSGNTIYF. The CDR3 DNA sequence: TGTGCCAGCAGCTTAGATTCGGCAGGGGGGACCTCTGGAAACACCATATATTTT.

This clone was seen a handful of times. The chain couples TRBV2 to TRBJ1-2; 7 bases map to TRBD1. This CDR3 has 11 residues. Germline CDR1 reads SNHLY; CDR2 reads FYNNEI. V lost 6 bases to trimming and J lost 8 bases; unmatched junction nucleotides: 3. CDR3 bases: TGTGCCAGCAGGACAGGGCCCGGCTACACCTTC. It encodes CASRTGPGYTF.

This chain uses TRBV11-3 with TRBJ2-7; the match to TRBD2 covers 10 bases. This CDR3 comprises 14 residues. CDR1 is SGHNT and CDR2 is YENEEA in the germline V gene. Trimming removed 6 bases from V and 5 bases from J; junction bases left unmatched: 7. This chain's CDR3 is CASSRSGRADEQYF. As DNA, the CDR3 is TGTGCCAGCAGTAGGAGCGGGAGGGCCGACGAGCAGTACTTC. The complete variable domain, with remaining parts taken from reference TRBV11-3 and TRBJ2-7, reads EAGVVQSPRYKIIEKKQPVAFWCNPISGHNTLYWYLQNLGQGPELLIRYENEEAVDDSQLPKDRFSAERLKGVDSTLKIQPAELGDSAVYLCASSRSGRADEQYFGPGTRLTVT.

The genes are TRBV9 and TRBJ2-1; 9 bases align to TRBD1. The CDR3 length is 14 residues. V gave up 3 bases and J gave up 8 bases; unmatched junction bases: 6. In germline, CDR1 is SGDLS, CDR2 YYNGEE. CDR3 DNA: TGTGCCAGCAGCGCCTGGACAGGGGTGGATGAGCAGTTCTTC. Its protein product is CASSAWTGVDEQFF. The whole variable domain, filled in from reference TRBV9 and TRBJ2-1, reads DSGVTQTPKHLITATGQRVTLRCSPRSGDLSVYWYQQSLDQGLQFLIQYYNGEERAKGNILERFSAQQFPDLHSELNLSSLELGDSALYFCASSAWTGVDEQFFGPGTRLTVL.

The chain couples TRBV7-6 to TRBJ1-3; 8 nucleotides match TRBD1. V shed 1 base and J 4 bases; nucleotides not matched to a gene: 3. The CDR3 has 15 residues. CDR1 is SGHVS, CDR2 FNYEAQ, per germline. The CDR3 DNA sequence: TGTGCCAGCAGCTTAGGACAGGGGATAGGAAACACCATATATTTT. Translation gives CASSLGQGIGNTIYF.

The chain uses TRBV2 and TRBJ2-2; 11 positions agree with TRBD1. J lost 7 bases, V lost 3 bases, and 4 bases had no gene match. The CDR3 extends over 15 amino acids. The germline gives CDR1 SNHLY, CDR2 FYNNEI. CDR3 amino acids: CASSDGQGAVGELFF. Here the CDR3 DNA reads TGTGCCAGCAGTGACGGACAGGGGGCGGTCGGGGAGCTGTTTTTT.

This sequence joins TRBV6-6 and TRBJ1-1; tentative D call: TRBD1 (5 bases). The germline V and J ends were trimmed by 2 bases and 4 bases, with 11 bases remaining between them. The CDR3 contains 14 residues. The germline gives CDR1 MNHNY, CDR2 SVGAGI (reference sequence). The CDR3 is CASSYTNGGTEAFF. CDR3 sequence (DNA): TGTGCCAGCAGTTACACCAACGGGGGCACTGAAGCTTTCTTT.

The V call is TRBV27, the J call TRBJ1-4; D gene unclear. The CDR3 runs to 14 residues. Trimming cost V 7 bases and J 4 bases, with 13 bases left between them. CDR1 and CDR2 (germline): MNHEY, SMNVEV (reference sequence). The CDR3 DNA sequence: TGTGCCAGCACCGTGGACTTCCTTAATGAAAAACTGTTTTTT. It encodes CASTVDFLNEKLFF.

This chain connects TRBV5-1 to TRBJ2-7; TRBD1 matches 7 bases. V lost 2 bases and J lost 0; bases outside the gene matches: 5. The CDR3 is 15 amino acids. Germline loops: CDR1 SGHRS, CDR2 YFSETQ. The CDR3 nucleotides read TGCGCCAGCAGCTTTAGACAGGGAATCTCCTACGAGCAGTACTTC. This sequence encodes CASSFRQGISYEQYF.

V is TRBV11-2 and J is TRBJ1-2, with D possibly matching TRBD1 (6 bases). Trimming pared 5 bases from V and 3 bases from J, leaving 10 bases between. The CDR3 is 13 residues long. Germline CDR1 reads SGHAT; CDR2 reads FQNNGV. Here the CDR3 reads CASSPDRDYGYTF. DNA of the CDR3: TGTGCCAGCAGCCCGGACAGAGACTATGGCTACACCTTC.

The chain recombines TRBV29-1 with TRBJ1-4; possibly TRBD1 for D (5 bases). Trimming shortened V by 6 bases and J by 7 bases, and 15 bases separated the two germline ends. The germline V gene encodes CDR1 SQVTM and CDR2 ANQGSEA. The CDR3 length is 13 residues. The CDR3 sequence: CSVVSDSLEKLFF. CDR3 bases: TGCAGCGTCGTATCCGACAGCCTTGAAAAACTGTTTTTT.

The rearrangement joins TRBV4-2 to TRBJ1-2, with D perhaps matching TRBD1 (5 bases). The CDR3 has 15 amino acids. Deletions cut 0 bases from V and 5 bases from J, with 13 bases between. Germline V gene sequence: CDR1 LGHNA, CDR2 YNFKEQ. DNA of the CDR3: TGTGCCAGCAGCCAAGAGACAGAGAACATGTATGGCTACACCTTC. This gives the protein CASSQETENMYGYTF.

This chain joins TRBV23-1 and TRBJ2-2, with TRBD1 identical over 10 bases. TRBV23-1 is assigned to the ORF class and has an uncertain function. The CDR3 length is 17 residues. Trimming took 0 bases from V and 2 from J; bases not matched to a gene: 3. The CDR3 spells CASSQSGTGDNTGELFF. In DNA, the CDR3 is TGCGCCAGCAGTCAATCGGGGACAGGGGATAACACCGGGGAGCTGTTTTTT.

The rearrangement joins TRBV29-1 to TRBJ1-2; D remains ambiguous. The V gene's germline CDR1 is SQVTM and CDR2 ANQGSEA. Trimming stripped 1 base from V and 4 bases from J, with 19 bases between. CDR3 length equals 16 residues. The CDR3 region is CSVEAPGGSEVYGYTF. CDR3 nucleotides: TGCAGCGTTGAAGCGCCGGGAGGTTCTGAGGTCTATGGCTACACCTTC. The complete variable domain, with remaining parts taken from reference TRBV29-1 and TRBJ1-2, reads SAVISQKPSRDICQRGTSLTIQCQVDSQVTMMFWYRQQPGQSLTLIATANQGSEATYESGFVIDKFPISRPNLTFSTLTVSNMSPEDSSIYLCSVEAPGGSEVYGYTFGSGTRLTVV.

The chain uses TRBV10-3 and TRBJ1-1, with D tentatively TRBD1 (6 bases). The CDR3 has 13 residues. V was clipped by 7 bases and J by 2 bases, with 11 bases between them. Germline values: CDR1 ENHRY, CDR2 SYGVKD. This CDR3 reads CAITRTDNTEAFF. In DNA form, the CDR3 reads TGTGCCATCACCCGGACAGATAACACTGAAGCTTTCTTT.

The genes are TRBV6-4 and TRBJ2-3; 13 bases map to TRBD2. V trimming: 4 bases; J trimming: 4 bases; junction bases outside the gene matches: 2. The CDR3 has 15 residues. CDR1 is MRHNA and CDR2 is SNTAGT in the germline V gene. The CDR3 region is CASSGTSGGADTQYF. The CDR3 DNA reads as TGTGCCAGCAGTGGGACTAGCGGGGGCGCAGATACGCAGTATTTT.

The chain uses TRBV28 and TRBJ1-5; D gene uncertain. CDR3 length: 13 amino acids. Trimming removed 6 bases at V and 3 bases at J, with 9 bases between. Germline loops: CDR1 MDHEN, CDR2 SYDVKM. Here the CDR3 reads CASRANNNQPQHF. CDR3 nucleotides: TGTGCCAGCAGAGCTAATAACAATCAGCCCCAGCATTTT.

The CDR3 here is CASSQGDYPSLTDTQYF. CDR3 sequence (DNA): TGCGCCAGCAGCCAAGGCGACTACCCCAGTCTCACAGATACGCAGTATTTT. J is TRBJ2-3 and V is TRBV4-1; the D gene is possibly TRBD2 (5 bases). This CDR3 comprises 17 residues. Between the trimmed V and J ends, which lost 1 base and 2 bases, there was a span of 16 bases. Germline CDR1 reads MGHRA; CDR2 reads YSYEKL.